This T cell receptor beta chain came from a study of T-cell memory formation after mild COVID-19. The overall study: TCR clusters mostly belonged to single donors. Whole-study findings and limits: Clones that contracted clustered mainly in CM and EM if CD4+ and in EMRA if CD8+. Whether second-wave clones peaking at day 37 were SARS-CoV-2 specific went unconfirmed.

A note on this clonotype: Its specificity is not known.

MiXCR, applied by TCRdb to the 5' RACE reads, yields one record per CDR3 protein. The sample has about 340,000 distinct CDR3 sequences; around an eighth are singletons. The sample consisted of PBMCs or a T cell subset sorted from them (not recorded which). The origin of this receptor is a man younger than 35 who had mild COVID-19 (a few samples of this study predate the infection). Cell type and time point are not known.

Written as DNA, the CDR3 is TGTGCCAGTAGGATCACAGGGGCCACTGAAGCTTTCTTT. Translated, it gives CASRITGATEAFF. The chain carries TRBV19 and TRBJ1-1; 7 nucleotides match TRBD1. Germline CDR1 reads LNHDA; CDR2 reads SQIVND (reference sequence). V was pared by 6 bases and J by 4 bases, with 5 bases of the junction left unmatched. The CDR3 consists of 13 residues.